A single sample gave rise to the 26 T cell receptor beta chains below, sequenced in a study of shared clonotypes between healthy human individuals. Produced via immunoSEQ multiplex PCR; TCRdb's table is partial and in-frame only. Of about 1.5 million clones listed, around 98% are singletons. Sequences were obtained from naive CD4+ T cells sorted from blood. Subset specified: CD45RA+ positively selected. The receptors derive from a man aged 25-40 years in good health.

This clone was detected once. The chain combines TRBV6-5 with TRBJ2-2; D not certain. Trimming stripped 2 bases from V and 3 bases from J, with 1 base between. The germline CDR1 and CDR2 sequences are MNHEY and SVGAGI. This CDR3 is built from 12 residues. The CDR3 spells CASSYHTGELFF. CDR3 nucleotides: TGTGCCAGCAGTTACCACACCGGGGAGCTGTTTTTT.

This rearrangement joins TRBV5-1 to TRBJ1-5; 7 nucleotides align to TRBD1. The CDR3 totals 14 residues. V shed 3 bases, J shed 4 bases, and the junction held 4 bases outside the gene matches. From germline, CDR1 is SGHRS and CDR2 YFSETQ. In nucleotides, the CDR3 is TGCGCCAGCAGCTGGGACAGTCCTAATCAGCCCCAGCATTTT. Protein: CASSWDSPNQPQHF.

The rearrangement links TRBV27 to TRBJ2-1, with 10 bases matching TRBD1. The germline CDR1 and CDR2 sequences are MNHEY and SMNVEV (reference sequence). With V trimmed by 5 bases and J by 7 bases, 8 bases remained unmatched. The CDR3 runs 15 residues. CDR3 nucleotide sequence: TGTGCCAGCAGTCCCCTTGGGACAGGGGTTAATGAGCAGTTCTTC. Its translation is CASSPLGTGVNEQFF.

The chain joins TRBV27 to TRBJ2-3; 7 bases fit TRBD1. Germline CDR1 is MNHEY and CDR2 is SMNVEV (reference sequence). This CDR3 contains 15 residues. The ends lost 4 bases at V and 0 bases at J; junction bases unmatched: 4. The CDR3 loop is CASSSWDRSTDTQYF. The CDR3 nucleotides read TGTGCCAGCAGTTCCTGGGACAGAAGCACAGATACGCAGTATTTT.

The chain links TRBV30 to TRBJ2-1; D gene uncertain. V lost 0 bases to trimming and J lost 3 bases, with 9 bases between them. Germline V lookup: CDR1 GTSNPN, CDR2 SVGIG (reference sequence). This CDR3 has 14 amino acids. CDR3 amino acids: CAWSVNLYYNEQFF. DNA for the CDR3: TGTGCCTGGAGTGTAAACCTTTACTACAATGAGCAGTTCTTC.

This rearrangement joins TRBV2 to TRBJ2-7, with 11 bases fitting TRBD2. CDR3 length equals 20 residues. Per germline, CDR1 SNHLY and CDR2 FYNNEI. J gave up 6 bases and V 6 bases, and 25 bases lay outside the gene matches. DNA for the CDR3: TGTGCCAGCAGGTTAACCCGGGGTAGCGGGAGGGTCACGGTGGGTTTCGAGCAGTACTTC. Translation gives CASRLTRGSGRVTVGFEQYF.

This clone was recorded once. This chain uses TRBV6-6 with TRBJ2-7; D uncertain. The V gene's germline CDR1 is MNHNY and CDR2 SVGAGI (reference sequence). This CDR3 has 13 amino acids. Trimming cost V 2 bases and J 4 bases, with 9 bases left between them. CDR3 sequence: CASSYLQVYEQYF. The CDR3 region has the DNA TGTGCCAGCAGTTACCTGCAGGTATACGAGCAGTACTTC.

The chain recombines TRBV5-1 with TRBJ1-1, with no clear D. The CDR3 runs 18 residues. Germline V gene sequence: CDR1 SGHRS, CDR2 YFSETQ. Trimming left V 0 bases short and J 2 bases short, with 20 bases between. The CDR3 loop is CASSLGEHWPFFNTEAFF. CDR3 nucleotides: TGCGCCAGCAGCTTGGGAGAGCACTGGCCCTTCTTTAACACTGAAGCTTTCTTT.

The chain couples TRBV18 to TRBJ1-2; no definite D call. The V gene lost 2 bases and the J gene lost 6 bases, with 10 bases spanning the gap. Germline loops: CDR1 KGHSH, CDR2 LQKENI. This CDR3 comprises 13 residues. In DNA form, the CDR3 reads TGTGCCAGCTCACCAAACATCCGGGATGGCTACACCTTC. It translates to CASSPNIRDGYTF.

A remark on this clone: At the DNA level, this CDR3 is encoded by other sequences in the same sample as well. This chain links TRBV20-1 with TRBJ2-7, with no clear D. The CDR3 is 11 residues long. Germline V gene lookup returns CDR1 DFQATT and CDR2 SNEGSKA (reference sequence). V shed 5 bases and J shed 3 bases, with 8 bases lying between them. CDR3 loop: CSAQTIYEQYF. The CDR3 bases are TGCAGTGCTCAAACCATCTACGAGCAGTACTTC.

The chain joins TRBV18 to TRBJ1-2; possibly TRBD1 for D (5 bases). V was trimmed by 1 base and J by 8 bases, leaving 14 bases between them. Looked up from germline, CDR1 is KGHSH and CDR2 is LQKENI. This CDR3 has 14 residues. The CDR3 coding sequence is TGTGCCAGCTCACCACGGGACCACCCGACGGGCTACACCTTC. Protein sequence: CASSPRDHPTGYTF.

This clone was seen once. The gene calls are TRBV18 and TRBJ1-1, with D maybe TRBD1 (5 bases). There are 12 residues in the CDR3. V dropped 4 bases and J dropped 5 bases, with 8 bases sitting between them. Per the germline V gene, CDR1 is KGHSH and CDR2 is LQKENI. The CDR3 nucleotides read TGTGCCAGCTCACTGGGGGTGACTGAAGCTTTCTTT. Its translation is CASSLGVTEAFF. The full variable domain, completed using reference TRBV18 and TRBJ1-1, is NAGVMQNPRHLVRRRGQEARLRCSPMKGHSHVYWYRQLPEEGLKFMVYLQKENIIDESGMPKERFSAEFPKEGPSILRIQQVVRGDSAAYFCASSLGVTEAFFGQGTRLTVV.

The chain carries TRBV7-2 and TRBJ1-5; a weak D match, TRBD1 (6 bases). The germline V gene encodes CDR1 SGHTA and CDR2 FQGNSA. Trimming took off 1 base at V and 0 bases at J, with 10 bases between the two ends. The CDR3 spans 16 residues. CDR3 in amino acids: CASSLVGAISNQPQHF. Written as DNA, the CDR3 is TGTGCCAGCAGCTTAGTGGGGGCGATTAGCAATCAGCCCCAGCATTTT. The variable domain in full, completed from reference TRBV7-2 and TRBJ1-5, reads GAGVSQSPSNKVTEKGKDVELRCDPISGHTALYWYRQSLGQGLEFLIYFQGNSAPDKSGLPSDRFSAERTGGSVSTLTIQRTQQEDSAVYLCASSLVGAISNQPQHFGDGTRLSIL.

The gene calls are TRBV15 and TRBJ1-5; unclear D gene. V was clipped by 6 bases and J by 2 bases, with 14 bases between them. Germline CDR1 reads LNHNV; CDR2 reads YYDKDF (reference sequence). CDR3 length: 15 residues. CDR3 sequence: CATRSSGARNQPQHF. The CDR3 bases are TGTGCCACCAGGTCGTCAGGCGCCCGCAATCAGCCCCAGCATTTT.

This clone appeared once. The chain joins TRBV7-9 to TRBJ2-1; 13 nucleotides line up with TRBD2. The ends lost 5 bases at V and 5 bases at J; junction bases unmatched: 9. The CDR3 is 17 residues long. Germline lookup yields CDR1 SEHNR and CDR2 FQNEAQ (reference sequence). CDR3 region: CASSPRLAGGINNEQFF. The CDR3 DNA follows: TGTGCCAGCAGCCCCCGACTAGCGGGAGGAATTAACAATGAGCAGTTCTTC.

The chain uses TRBV18 and TRBJ2-6; D ambiguous. V was trimmed by 0 bases and J by 2 bases, leaving 5 bases between them. In germline, CDR1 is KGHSH, CDR2 LQKENI. There are 15 residues in the CDR3. The CDR3 DNA reads TGTGCCAGCTCACCACCAGCAGCTGGGGCCAACGTCCTGACTTTC. This translates into CASSPPAAGANVLTF.

This clone was counted once. The chain recombines TRBV5-1 with TRBJ2-1; 9 bases align to TRBD2. The germline V gene has CDR1 SGHRS and CDR2 YFSETQ. The CDR3 contains 15 residues. V shed 4 bases and J 7 bases; nucleotides not matched to a gene: 9. DNA for the CDR3: TGCGCCAGCAGCAACCTAGCGGGACTGAGGAATGAGCAGTTCTTC. Protein product: CASSNLAGLRNEQFF.

This chain connects TRBV5-1 to TRBJ2-2, with a tentative D call TRBD2 (6 bases). Germline V CDR1 and CDR2: SGHRS, YFSETQ. V lost 4 bases and J lost 7, with 11 bases in between. This CDR3 contains 13 residues. This CDR3 is CASSTQGGGELFF. The CDR3 DNA is TGCGCCAGCAGCACCCAGGGAGGCGGGGAGCTGTTTTTT.

Notes on this clone: An end of the junction differs from the germline gene, which may be a read error. This sample includes further DNA sequences coding for the same CDR3. This sequence joins TRBV5-1 and TRBJ2-1; D remains unclear. The germline V gene encodes CDR1 SGHRS and CDR2 YFSETQ. The CDR3 loop spans 14 amino acids. CDR3 residues: CASSLENSYNEQFF. The DNA for the CDR3 is TGCGCCAGCAGTTTGGAGAACAGCTACAATGAGCAGTTCTTC.

The CDR3 reads CASSLLAGVSVPPDTQYF. In nucleotides, the CDR3 is TGTGCCAGCAGCTTGCTAGCGGGAGTCTCGGTTCCCCCAGATACGCAGTATTTT. The chain joins TRBV5-6 to TRBJ2-3, with TRBD2 matching 10 bases. Germline CDR1 and CDR2: SGHDT and YYEEEE. V lost 1 base and J lost 4; bases outside the gene matches: 12. The CDR3 covers 18 residues.

The chain recombines TRBV20-1 with TRBJ2-5, with D perhaps matching TRBD1 (6 bases). The CDR3 length is 11 residues. Germline CDR1 is DFQATT and CDR2 is SNEGSKA (reference sequence). V was shortened by 6 bases and J by 5 bases, with 10 bases between the two germline ends. CDR3 nucleotide sequence: TGCAGTGCGGGGCAGGGGGAGACCCAGTACTTC. Amino acid sequence: CSAGQGETQYF.

As for this clone: The identical CDR3 is also encoded by other nucleotide sequences in the sample. This chain connects TRBV9 to TRBJ2-1, with 11 bases aligning to TRBD2. The V gene end was trimmed by 3 bases and the J gene end by 4 bases; junction bases not matched to a gene: 3. Germline lookup yields CDR1 SGDLS and CDR2 YYNGEE. This CDR3 contains 15 residues. CDR3: CASSALAGAYNEQFF. For the CDR3, the DNA is TGTGCCAGCAGCGCACTAGCGGGAGCTTACAATGAGCAGTTCTTC.

On this clone itself: The sample carries other DNA sequences with the same CDR3. The rearrangement uses TRBV18 and TRBJ1-2; TRBD1 agrees at 7 bases. The CDR3 is made up of 12 amino acids. The ends lost 4 bases at V and 8 bases at J; junction bases unmatched: 4. Germline V gene sequence: CDR1 KGHSH, CDR2 LQKENI. DNA of the CDR3: TGTGCCAGCTCACGTGACAGGGACGGCTACACCTTC. Protein: CASSRDRDGYTF.

The chain carries TRBV7-3 and TRBJ2-5; TRBD2 aligns across 7 bases. In germline, CDR1 is SGHTA, CDR2 FQGTGA. After removal of 2 bases from V and 4 bases from J, the junction contained 7 bases not matched to a gene. This CDR3 comprises 15 residues. The CDR3 nucleotides read TGTGCCAGCAGCTTACTCGGGCGGGAGAGAGAGACCCAGTACTTC. This codes for CASSLLGRERETQYF.

The chain recombines TRBV11-3 with TRBJ2-7; D is uncertain. The V gene's germline CDR1 is SGHNT and CDR2 YENEEA. Trimming cost V 1 base and J 7 bases, with 17 bases left between them. This CDR3 has 15 amino acids. The CDR3 sequence: CASSLAPGPPWEQYF. The CDR3 DNA follows: TGTGCCAGCAGCTTAGCCCCTGGGCCTCCCTGGGAGCAGTACTTC.

The V gene is TRBV30, the J gene TRBJ2-7; TRBD1 aligns across 7 bases. Per germline, CDR1 GTSNPN and CDR2 SVGIG (reference sequence). V lost 4 bases to trimming and J lost 6 bases; unmatched junction nucleotides: 12. This CDR3 spans 14 amino acids. This chain's CDR3 is CAWKRHRGIGEQYF. The CDR3 coding sequence is TGTGCCTGGAAACGCCACAGGGGAATTGGCGAGCAGTACTTC.